The entry below gives a single T cell receptor beta chain sequence along with its context. Its antigen is still unknown. Germline assignment: CDR1 SGHNT and CDR2 YENEEA. This CDR3 comprises 15 residues. Trimming removed 1 base from V and 4 bases from J, with 13 bases in between. This sample stems from a study of OX40 agonist ivuxolimab in advanced cancers. Study summary: The patients received agonistic anti-OX40 (CD134) antibody ivuxolimab. Study results and limitations: Antigen targets of the expanded peripheral T cells went undetermined.

Here immunoSEQ multiplex PCR was the method, and the copy in TCRdb shows in-frame clones only, minus some. The repertoire consists of about 45,000 clones, with approximately 80% occurring once and the leading ten covering 5.1%. The rearrangement joins TRBV11-3 to TRBJ2-5; D perhaps matches TRBD1 (5 bases). This receptor was identified in an adult with an advanced solid tumor such as melanoma, head and neck, liver or kidney cancer. The source material was CD4+ or CD8+ T cells sorted from blood, sampled in a trial of the OX40 agonist ivuxolimab. The CDR3 sequence: CASSLGGRVGETQYF. The CDR3 coding sequence is TGTGCCAGCAGCTTAGGCGGCAGGGTGGGAGAGACCCAGTACTTC.